The following is a T cell receptor (beta chain) sequence with its context. Antigen specificity is unknown. Looked up from germline, CDR1 is SGHNT and CDR2 is YENEEA. V lost 4 bases to trimming and J lost 15 bases; unmatched junction nucleotides: 9. CDR3 length: 12 residues. The entry originates in a study of cytomegalovirus exposure and HLA in healthy donors. Findings and limits, study-wide: The majority of TCR sequences were rare, yet some public TCRs appeared in many donors.

Primers: 60 Vbeta forward and 13 Jbeta reverse. Profiled with immunoSEQ multiplex PCR; TCRdb holds only in-frame clones, not every one. The sample lists more than 150,000 clones, 80% occurring once. The receptor's source is a boy between 10 and 17 years old in good health and CMV-seronegative. Material for sequencing was PBMCs. The genes are TRBV11-3 and TRBJ2-1, with TRBD2 identical over 7 bases. Written as DNA, the CDR3 is TGTGCCAGCAGCTACCTGGGGCGGGAGTGGTTCTTC. Translated, it gives CASSYLGREWFF.